This T cell receptor (beta chain) was sequenced for a study of OX40 agonist ivuxolimab in advanced cancers. The CDR3 consists of 16 residues. The V gene's germline CDR1 is SGHAT and CDR2 FQNNGV. The V end was cut by 5 bases, the J end by 1 base, with 15 bases between. This clone showed up just once. As yet, its antigen is unknown. Study findings and constraints: Certain nonresponders likewise exhibited a low normalized T-cell clonal expansion.

Here immunoSEQ multiplex PCR was the method, and the copy in TCRdb shows in-frame clones only, minus some. The sample has 82,000 or so clones; roughly 90% are singletons. This specimen was CD4+ or CD8+ T cells sorted from blood, taken in a trial of the OX40 agonist ivuxolimab. The gene calls are TRBV11-2 and TRBJ1-3, with D perhaps matching TRBD1 (5 bases). The origin of this receptor is an adult with an advanced solid tumor such as melanoma, head and neck, liver or kidney cancer. CDR3 nucleotide sequence: TGTGCCAGCAGCCTTTGGGGCTCAAAATCTGGAAACACCATATATTTT. Its protein product is CASSLWGSKSGNTIYF.